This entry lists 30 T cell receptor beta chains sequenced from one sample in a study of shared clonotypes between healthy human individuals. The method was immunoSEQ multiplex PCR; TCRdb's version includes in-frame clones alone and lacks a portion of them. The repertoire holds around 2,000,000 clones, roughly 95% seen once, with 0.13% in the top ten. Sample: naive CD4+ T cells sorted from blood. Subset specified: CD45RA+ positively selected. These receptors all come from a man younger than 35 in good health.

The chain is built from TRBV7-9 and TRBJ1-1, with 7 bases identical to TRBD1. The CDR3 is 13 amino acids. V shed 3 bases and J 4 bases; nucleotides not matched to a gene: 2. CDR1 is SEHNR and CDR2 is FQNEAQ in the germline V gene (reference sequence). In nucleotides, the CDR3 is TGTGCCAGCAGCTTCACAGGGGCCACTGAAGCTTTCTTT. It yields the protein CASSFTGATEAFF.

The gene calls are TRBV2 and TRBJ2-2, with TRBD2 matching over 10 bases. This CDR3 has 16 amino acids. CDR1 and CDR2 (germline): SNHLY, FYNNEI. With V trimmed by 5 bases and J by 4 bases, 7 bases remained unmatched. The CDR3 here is CASSLAGARSTGELFF. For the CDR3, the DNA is TGTGCCAGCAGTCTAGCGGGGGCGCGGAGCACCGGGGAGCTGTTTTTT.

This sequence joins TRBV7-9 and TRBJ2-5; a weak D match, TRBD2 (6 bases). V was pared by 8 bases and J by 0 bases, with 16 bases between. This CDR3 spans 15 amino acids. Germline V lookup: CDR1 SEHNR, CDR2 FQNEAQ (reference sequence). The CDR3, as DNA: TGTGCCAGCCTGGGAGGCACTTATTACCAAGAGACCCAGTACTTC. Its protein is CASLGGTYYQETQYF.

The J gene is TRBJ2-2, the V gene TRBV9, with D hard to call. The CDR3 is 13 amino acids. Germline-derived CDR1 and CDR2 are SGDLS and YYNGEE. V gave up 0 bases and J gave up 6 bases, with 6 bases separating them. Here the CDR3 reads CASSVAVSGELFF. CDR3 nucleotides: TGTGCCAGCAGCGTAGCAGTTTCCGGGGAGCTGTTTTTT.

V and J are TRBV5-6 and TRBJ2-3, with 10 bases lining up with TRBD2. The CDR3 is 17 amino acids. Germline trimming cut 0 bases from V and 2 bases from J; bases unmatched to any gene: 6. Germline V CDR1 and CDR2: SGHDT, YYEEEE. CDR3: CASSLGPSGSYTDTQYF. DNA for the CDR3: TGTGCCAGCAGCTTGGGTCCTAGCGGGAGCTACACAGATACGCAGTATTTT.

The DNA of the CDR3 is TGTGCCAGCAGCTATGTGACAGGGGGGCCCCCAAATGAGCAGTTCTTC. Protein: CASSYVTGGPPNEQFF. The chain is built from TRBV5-4 and TRBJ2-1; 9 nucleotides agree with TRBD1. The ends lost 3 bases at V and 7 bases at J; junction bases unmatched: 11. CDR3 size: 16 residues. Germline values: CDR1 SGHNT, CDR2 YYREEE (reference sequence).

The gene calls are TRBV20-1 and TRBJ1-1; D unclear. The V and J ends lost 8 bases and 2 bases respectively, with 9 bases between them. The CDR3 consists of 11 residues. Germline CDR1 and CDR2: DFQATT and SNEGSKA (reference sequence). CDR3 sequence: CSWTENTEAFF. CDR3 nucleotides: TGCAGTTGGACGGAAAACACTGAAGCTTTCTTT.

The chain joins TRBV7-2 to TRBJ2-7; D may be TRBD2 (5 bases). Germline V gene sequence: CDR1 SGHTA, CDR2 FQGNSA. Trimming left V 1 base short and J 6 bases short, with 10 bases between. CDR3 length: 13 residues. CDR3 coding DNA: TGTGCCAGCAGCTTAGGTGGGAGCCCCGAGCAGTACTTC. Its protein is CASSLGGSPEQYF.

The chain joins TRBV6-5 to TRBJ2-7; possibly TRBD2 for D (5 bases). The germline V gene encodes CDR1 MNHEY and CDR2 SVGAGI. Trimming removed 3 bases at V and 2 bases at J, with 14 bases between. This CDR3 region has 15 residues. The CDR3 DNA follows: TGTGCCAGCAGTTATAGGGAGACGGACCCCTACGAGCAGTACTTC. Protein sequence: CASSYRETDPYEQYF.

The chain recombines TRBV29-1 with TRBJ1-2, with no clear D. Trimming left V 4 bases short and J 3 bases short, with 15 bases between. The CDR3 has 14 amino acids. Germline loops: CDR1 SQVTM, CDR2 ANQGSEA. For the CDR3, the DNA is TGCAGCGTTGCCGCCGGGCTAGAACACTATGGCTACACCTTC. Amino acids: CSVAAGLEHYGYTF.

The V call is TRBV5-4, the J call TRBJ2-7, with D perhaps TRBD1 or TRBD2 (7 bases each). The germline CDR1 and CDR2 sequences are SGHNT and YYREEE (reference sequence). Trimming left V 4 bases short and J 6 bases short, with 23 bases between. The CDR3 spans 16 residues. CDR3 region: CASSQVPGGAIGEQYF. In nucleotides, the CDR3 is TGTGCCAGCAGCCAAGTCCCAGGGGGGGCTATCGGCGAGCAGTACTTC.

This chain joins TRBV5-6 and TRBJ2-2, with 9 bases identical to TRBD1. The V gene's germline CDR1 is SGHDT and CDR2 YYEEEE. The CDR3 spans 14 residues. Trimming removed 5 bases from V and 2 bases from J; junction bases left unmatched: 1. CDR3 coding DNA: TGTGCCAGCAGACAGGGGGCCAACACCGGGGAGCTGTTTTTT. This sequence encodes CASRQGANTGELFF.

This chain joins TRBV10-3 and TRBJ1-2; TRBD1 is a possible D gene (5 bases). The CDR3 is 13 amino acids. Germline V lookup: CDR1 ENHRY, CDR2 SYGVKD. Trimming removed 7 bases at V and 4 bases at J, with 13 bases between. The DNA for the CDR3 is TGTGCCATCACCCAGGGTCGGAGCTATGGCTACACCTTC. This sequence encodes CAITQGRSYGYTF.

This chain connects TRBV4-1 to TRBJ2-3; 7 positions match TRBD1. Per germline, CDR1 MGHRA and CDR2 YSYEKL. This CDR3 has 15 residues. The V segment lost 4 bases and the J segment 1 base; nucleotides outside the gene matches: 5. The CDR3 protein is CASSRQGFGTDTQYF. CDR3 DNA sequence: TGCGCCAGCAGCCGACAGGGTTTCGGCACAGATACGCAGTATTTT.

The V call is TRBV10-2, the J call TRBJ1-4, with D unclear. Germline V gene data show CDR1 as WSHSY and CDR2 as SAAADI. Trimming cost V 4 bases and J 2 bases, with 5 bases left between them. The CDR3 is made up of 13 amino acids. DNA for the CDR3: TGCGCCAGCAGTGGGCGGACTAATGAAAAACTGTTTTTT. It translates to CASSGRTNEKLFF.

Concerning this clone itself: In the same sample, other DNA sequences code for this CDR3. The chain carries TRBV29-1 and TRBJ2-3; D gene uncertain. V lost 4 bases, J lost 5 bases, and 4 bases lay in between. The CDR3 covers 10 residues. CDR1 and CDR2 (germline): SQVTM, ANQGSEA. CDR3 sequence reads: CSVAGDTQYF. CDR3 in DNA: TGCAGCGTTGCGGGAGATACGCAGTATTTT.

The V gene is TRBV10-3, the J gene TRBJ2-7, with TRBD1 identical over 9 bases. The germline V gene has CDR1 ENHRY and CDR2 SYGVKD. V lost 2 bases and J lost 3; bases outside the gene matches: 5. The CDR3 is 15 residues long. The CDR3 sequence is CAISETAGQGYEQYF. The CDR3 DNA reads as TGTGCCATCAGTGAGACGGCGGGACAGGGCTACGAGCAGTACTTC.

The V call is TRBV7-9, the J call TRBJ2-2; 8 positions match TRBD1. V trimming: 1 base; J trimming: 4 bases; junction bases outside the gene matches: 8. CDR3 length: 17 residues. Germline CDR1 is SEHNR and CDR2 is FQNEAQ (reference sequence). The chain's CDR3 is CASSLVSGGIGTGELFF. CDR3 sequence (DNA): TGTGCCAGCAGCTTAGTCTCAGGGGGCATTGGCACCGGGGAGCTGTTTTTT.

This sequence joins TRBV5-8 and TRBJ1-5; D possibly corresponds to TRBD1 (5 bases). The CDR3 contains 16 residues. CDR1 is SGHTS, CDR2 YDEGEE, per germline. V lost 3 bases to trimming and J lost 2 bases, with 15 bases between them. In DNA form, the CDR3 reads TGTGCCAGCAGCTCGAGGGCGGGACCAGGCAATCAGCCCCAGCATTTT. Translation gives CASSSRAGPGNQPQHF.

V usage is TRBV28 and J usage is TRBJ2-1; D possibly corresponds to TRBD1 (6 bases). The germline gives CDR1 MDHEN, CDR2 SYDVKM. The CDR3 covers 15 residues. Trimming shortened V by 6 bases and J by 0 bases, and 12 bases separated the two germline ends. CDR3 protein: CASSLPRGSYNEQFF. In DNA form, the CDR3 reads TGTGCCAGCAGCTTACCCAGGGGCTCCTACAATGAGCAGTTCTTC. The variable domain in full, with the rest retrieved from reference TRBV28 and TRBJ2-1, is DVKVTQSSRYLVKRTGEKVFLECVQDMDHENMFWYRQDPGLGLRLIYFSYDVKMKEKGDIPEGYSVSREKKERFSLILESASTNQTSMYLCASSLPRGSYNEQFFGPGTRLTVL.

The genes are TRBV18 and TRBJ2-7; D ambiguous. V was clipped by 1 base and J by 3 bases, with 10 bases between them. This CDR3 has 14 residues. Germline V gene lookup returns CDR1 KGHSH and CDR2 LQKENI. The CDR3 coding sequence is TGTGCCAGCTCACCACTACCGGTGCACTACGAGCAGTACTTC. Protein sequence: CASSPLPVHYEQYF.

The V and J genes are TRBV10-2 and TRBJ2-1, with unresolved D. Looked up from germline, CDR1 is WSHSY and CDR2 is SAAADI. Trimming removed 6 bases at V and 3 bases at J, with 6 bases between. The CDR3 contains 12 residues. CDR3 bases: TGCGCCAGCAGGGTCAGCTACAATGAGCAGTTCTTC. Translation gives CASRVSYNEQFF.

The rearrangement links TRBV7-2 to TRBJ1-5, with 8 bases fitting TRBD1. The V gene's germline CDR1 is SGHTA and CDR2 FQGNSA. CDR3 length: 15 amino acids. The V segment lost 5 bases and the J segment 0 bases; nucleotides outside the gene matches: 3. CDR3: CASSDRGYSNQPQHF. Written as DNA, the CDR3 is TGTGCCAGCAGCGACAGGGGCTATAGCAATCAGCCCCAGCATTTT. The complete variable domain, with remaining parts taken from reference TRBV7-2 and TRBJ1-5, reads GAGVSQSPSNKVTEKGKDVELRCDPISGHTALYWYRQSLGQGLEFLIYFQGNSAPDKSGLPSDRFSAERTGGSVSTLTIQRTQQEDSAVYLCASSDRGYSNQPQHFGDGTRLSIL.

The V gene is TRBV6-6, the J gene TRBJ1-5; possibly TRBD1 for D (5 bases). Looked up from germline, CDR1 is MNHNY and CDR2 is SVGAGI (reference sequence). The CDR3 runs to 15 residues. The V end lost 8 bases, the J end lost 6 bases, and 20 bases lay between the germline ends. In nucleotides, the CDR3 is TGTGCCAGCGGCACTGGGCAGGGAAGGGGTCAGCCCCAGCATTTT. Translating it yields CASGTGQGRGQPQHF.

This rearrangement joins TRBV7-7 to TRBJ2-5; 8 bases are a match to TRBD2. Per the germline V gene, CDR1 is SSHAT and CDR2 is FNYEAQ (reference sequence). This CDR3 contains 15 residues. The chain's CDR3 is CARVGAGVSGETQYF. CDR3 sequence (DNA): TGTGCTAGAGTGGGAGCGGGAGTGTCGGGGGAGACCCAGTACTTC.

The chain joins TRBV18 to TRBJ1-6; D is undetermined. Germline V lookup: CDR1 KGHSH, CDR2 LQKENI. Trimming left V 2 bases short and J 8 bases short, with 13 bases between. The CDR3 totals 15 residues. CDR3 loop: CASSPGFSSYSPLHF. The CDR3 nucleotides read TGTGCCAGCTCACCAGGCTTCAGTTCATATTCACCCCTCCACTTT.

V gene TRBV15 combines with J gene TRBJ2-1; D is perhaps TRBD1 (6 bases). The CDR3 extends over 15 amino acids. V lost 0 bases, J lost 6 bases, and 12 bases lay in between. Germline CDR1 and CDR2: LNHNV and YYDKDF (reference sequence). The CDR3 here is CATSRDTQGFNEQFF. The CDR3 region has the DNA TGTGCCACCAGCAGAGATACCCAGGGGTTCAATGAGCAGTTCTTC.

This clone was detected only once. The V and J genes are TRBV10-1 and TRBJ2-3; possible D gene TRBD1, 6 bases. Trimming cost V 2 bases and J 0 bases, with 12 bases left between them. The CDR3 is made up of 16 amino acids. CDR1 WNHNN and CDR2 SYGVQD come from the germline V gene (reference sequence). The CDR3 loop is CASSEPGTTSTDTQYF. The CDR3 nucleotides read TGCGCCAGCAGTGAGCCCGGGACAACAAGCACAGATACGCAGTATTTT.

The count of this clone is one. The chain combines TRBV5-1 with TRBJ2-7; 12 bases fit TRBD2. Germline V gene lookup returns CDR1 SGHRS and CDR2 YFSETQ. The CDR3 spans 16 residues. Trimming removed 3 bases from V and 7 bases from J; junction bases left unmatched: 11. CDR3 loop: CASSSFTSGGPGEQYF. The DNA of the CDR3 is TGCGCCAGCAGCTCGTTTACTAGCGGGGGGCCCGGGGAGCAGTACTTC. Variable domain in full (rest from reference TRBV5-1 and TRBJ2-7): KAGVTQTPRYLIKTRGQQVTLSCSPISGHRSVSWYQQTPGQGLQFLFEYFSETQRNKGNFPGRFSGRQFSNSRSEMNVSTLELGDSALYLCASSSFTSGGPGEQYFGPGTRLTVT.

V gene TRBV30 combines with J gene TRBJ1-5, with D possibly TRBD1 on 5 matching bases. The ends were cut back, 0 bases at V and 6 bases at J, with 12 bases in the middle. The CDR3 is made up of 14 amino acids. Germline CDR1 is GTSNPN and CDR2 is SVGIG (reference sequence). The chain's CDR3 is CAWSVGGIGQPQHF. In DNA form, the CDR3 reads TGTGCCTGGAGTGTGGGGGGGATCGGTCAGCCCCAGCATTTT.